This T cell receptor (beta chain) originates from a study of blood T cells in healthy people across ages. Study-wide results and limits: Naive T cell percentage and TCR beta diversity correlated strongly.

Trimming left V 1 base short and J 5 bases short, with 9 bases between. Germline V gene data show CDR1 as DFQATT and CDR2 as SNEGSKA (reference sequence). The CDR3 contains 13 residues. This clonotype was detected only a few times. As yet, its antigen is unknown. Sample-barcoded 5' priming and a J-beta primer mix drove a second PCR of roughly 7 to 11 cycles. The yield of each sample was at least 2.5 million CDR3-containing paired-end reads. TCRdb reprocessed the 5' RACE reads with MiXCR, giving one entry per CDR3 protein. The sample carries about 1.5 million distinct CDR3 sequences, less than 45% recorded once. PBMCs, at least 7 million per sample, were isolated.

The chain has TRBV20-1 and TRBJ1-5; D uncertain. The specimen was blood. This sequence originates from a woman between 18 and 29 years old in good health. CDR3 loop: CSARVGEYQPQHF. CDR3 DNA: TGCAGTGCTAGAGTTGGGGAGTATCAGCCCCAGCATTTT.